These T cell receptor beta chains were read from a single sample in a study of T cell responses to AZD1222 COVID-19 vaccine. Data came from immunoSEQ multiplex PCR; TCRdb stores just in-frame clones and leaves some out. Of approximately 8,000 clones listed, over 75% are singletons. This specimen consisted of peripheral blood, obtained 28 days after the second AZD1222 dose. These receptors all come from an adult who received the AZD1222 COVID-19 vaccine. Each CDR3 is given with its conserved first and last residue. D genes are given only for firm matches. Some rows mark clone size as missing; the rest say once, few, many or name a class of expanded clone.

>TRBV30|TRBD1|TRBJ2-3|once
TGTGCCTGGAGTGTACCGGAGCAGGGGGCTCATACGCAGTATTTT
CAWSVPEQGAHTQYF
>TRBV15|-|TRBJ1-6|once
TGTGCCACCAGCAGAGTTGGGACGGCCGGTCCACCCCTCCACTTT
CATSRVGTAGPPLHF
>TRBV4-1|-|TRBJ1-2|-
TGCGCCAGCAGCCAAGCGTCAGGAGTCTTAAGATATGGCTACACCTTC
CASSQASGVLRYGYTF
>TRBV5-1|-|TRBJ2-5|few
TGCGCCAGCAGCTTCCCGGGGGCAGAGACCCAGTACTTC
CASSFPGAETQYF
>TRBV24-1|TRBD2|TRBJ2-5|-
TGTGCCCCCGCGGGACTAGCGGGACATTTTCGCGAGACCCAGTACTTC
CAPAGLAGHFRETQYF
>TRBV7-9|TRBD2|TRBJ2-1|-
TGTGCCAGCAGCTCGACCCCGACTAGCGGGGGGCTCAATGAGCAGTTCTTC
CASSSTPTSGGLNEQFF
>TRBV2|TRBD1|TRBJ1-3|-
TGTGCCAGCAGTGTAGAGGGGGCCCGCTCTGGAAACACCATATATTTT
CASSVEGARSGNTIYF
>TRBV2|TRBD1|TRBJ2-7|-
TGTGCCAGCAGCACGAGACAGGGGCTATACGAGCAGTACTTC
CASSTRQGLYEQYF
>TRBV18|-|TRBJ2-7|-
TGTGCCAGCTCACCTGGACGCAGTGCCTACGAGCAGTACTTC
CASSPGRSAYEQYF
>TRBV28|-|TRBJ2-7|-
TGTGCCAGCAGTTCATCCTCCTACGAGCAGTACTTC
CASSSSSYEQYF
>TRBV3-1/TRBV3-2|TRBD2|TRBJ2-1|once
TGTGCCAGCAGCAAAGGACTAGCGGGGGTCTCCTACAATGAGCAGTTCTTC
CASSKGLAGVSYNEQFF
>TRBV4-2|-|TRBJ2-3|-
TGTGCCAGCAGCCAAGGAACGGGAGATGGGGATACGCAGTATTTT
CASSQGTGDGDTQYF
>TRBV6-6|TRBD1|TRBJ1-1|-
TGTGCCAGCAGTCGGGACAGCGGCTTTAATCTGAACACTGAAGCTTTCTTT
CASSRDSGFNLNTEAFF
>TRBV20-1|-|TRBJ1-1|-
TGCAGTGCCCCTGAAGCTTTCTTT
CSAPEAFF
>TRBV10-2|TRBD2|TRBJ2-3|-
TGCGCCAGCAGTGAGTGGGCTAGCGGGACAGATACGCAGTATTTT
CASSEWASGTDTQYF
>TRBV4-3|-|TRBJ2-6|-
TGCGCCAGCAGCCACCTAATTGGAACCGGGGCCAACGTCCTGACTTTC
CASSHLIGTGANVLTF
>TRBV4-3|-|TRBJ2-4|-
TGCGCCAGCAGCCAAGATACCCCCCCAGTACTAGCCAAAAACATTCAGTACTTC
CASSQDTPPVLAKNIQYF
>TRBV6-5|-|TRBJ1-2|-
TGTGCCAGCACCACGTTGGGAGCTAACTATGGCTACACCTTC
CASTTLGANYGYTF